The present TCR beta chain was sequenced within a study of T cell responses to AZD1222 COVID-19 vaccine. The CDR3 runs 15 residues. In germline, CDR1 is MNHEY, CDR2 SVGEGT. V gave up 6 bases and J gave up 6 bases, with 15 bases separating them. Findings and caveats of the study: Nearly half of unique spike-specific TCRs reportedly avoided B.1.351 and B.1.1.7 mutated regions.

Some clones are missing from TCRdb's copy, which holds only in-frame ones; the method was immunoSEQ multiplex PCR. The sample shows 120,000 to 150,000 clones, around 93% of them seen only once. As to this clone: No antigen is known for it.

The chain joins TRBV6-2 or TRBV6-3 to TRBJ1-6; weak D call: TRBD1 (5 bases). This sequence was found in an adult in good health. This material consisted of peripheral blood, taken on day 0 of AZD1222 vaccination. The CDR3 loop is CASSRQQGINSPLHF. CDR3 in DNA: TGTGCCAGCAGCCGACAGCAGGGAATTAATTCACCCCTCCACTTT.